The 7 T cell receptor beta chains presented below share a single source sample, sequenced in a study of T cells in Graves' hyperthyroidism and ophthalmopathy. Amplification yielded TCR beta CDR3 regions, with RNA transcripts as the source. A first-round RT-PCR of the TCR CDR3 used the HTBI primer set. TCRdb reanalysed the multiplex PCR reads using MiXCR and keeps one entry per CDR3 protein. The sample holds roughly 380,000 distinct CDR3 sequences; 15% to 20% are singletons and the top ten take 15%. Material for sequencing was blood. Receptors were obtained from a woman between 35 and 50 years old with Graves' ophthalmopathy.

This clonotype was seen repeatedly, ten times or more. The gene calls are TRBV27 and TRBJ2-4; D is undetermined. The CDR3 sequence is 13 residues long. Trimming took off 0 bases at V and 4 bases at J, with 4 bases between the two ends. Per the germline V gene, CDR1 is MNHEY and CDR2 is SMNVEV (reference sequence). CDR3 loop: CASSLSLKNIQYF. The DNA of the CDR3 is TGTGCCAGCAGTTTATCTTTGAAAAACATTCAGTACTTC.

This clonotype occurred a few times. One junction end does not reproduce the germline sequence, and a read error may be involved. The chain links TRBV27 to TRBJ2-5; TRBD2 is a possible D gene (6 bases). Germline V gene sequence: CDR1 MNHEY, CDR2 SMNVEV (reference sequence). The CDR3 totals 15 residues. The CDR3 DNA follows: TGTGCCAGCAGTTTTCTGACGGGAGCTCAAGAGACTCAGTACTTC. It is translated as CASSFLTGAQETQYF.

At least ten counts were recorded for this clonotype. This rearrangement joins TRBV7-2 to TRBJ1-2, with 7 bases aligning to TRBD1. The V segment lost 6 bases and the J segment 4 bases; nucleotides outside the gene matches: 8. This CDR3 has 14 amino acids. Germline values: CDR1 SGHTA, CDR2 FQGNSA. CDR3 residues: CASSITTGTYGYTF. DNA of the CDR3: TGTGCCAGCAGTATTACGACAGGGACCTATGGCTACACCTTC.

This clonotype has ten or more counts. The V gene is TRBV20-1, the J gene TRBJ1-2; perhaps TRBD1 as D (5 bases). Germline V gene sequence: CDR1 DFQATT, CDR2 SNEGSKA (reference sequence). Trimming took 5 bases from V and 2 from J, leaving 15 bases between them. The CDR3 is 14 amino acids. CDR3: CSASYPGLNYGYTF. CDR3 DNA sequence: TGCAGTGCTTCTTATCCGGGACTGAACTATGGCTACACCTTC.

This clonotype appeared many times. The chain has TRBV6-4 and TRBJ2-5; TRBD1 agrees at 9 bases. V was clipped by 6 bases and J by 3 bases; unmatched bases: 23. This CDR3 contains 20 residues. CDR1 is MRHNA and CDR2 is SNTAGT in the germline V gene. CDR3 region: CASRKLNGQGSRPSEETQYF. The CDR3, as DNA: TGTGCCAGCAGAAAACTGAACGGACAGGGGTCGCGCCCGAGTGAAGAGACCCAGTACTTC.

This clonotype has only a few counts. The chain joins TRBV18 to TRBJ2-7, with no clear D. The CDR3 contains 13 residues. Per germline, CDR1 KGHSH and CDR2 LQKENI. With 3 bases removed from V and 6 bases from J, the gap between germline ends came to 12 bases. The chain's CDR3 is CASSPVESGEQYF. DNA for the CDR3: TGTGCCAGCTCACCTGTGGAATCGGGCGAGCAGTACTTC.

The rearrangement links TRBV9 to TRBJ2-7, with 8 nucleotides matching TRBD2. The CDR3 contains 16 residues. The V segment lost 4 bases and the J segment 4 bases; nucleotides outside the gene matches: 13. Germline-derived CDR1 and CDR2 are SGDLS and YYNGEE. DNA for the CDR3: TGTGCCAGCAGCCCCTCGGGGGGGAGATCCACTTACGAGCAGTACTTC. This encodes CASSPSGGRSTYEQYF.